The 10 T cell receptor beta chains reported below all come from one sample, sequenced in a study of T cells in Graves' hyperthyroidism and ophthalmopathy. RNA transcripts provided the source from which TCR beta CDR3 regions were amplified. Researchers ran a first-round RT-PCR on the TCR CDR3 using the HTBI primer set. TCRdb called the multiplex PCR reads again in MiXCR, with one record for every CDR3 protein. The table includes roughly 600,000 distinct CDR3 sequences, roughly 15% detected once. Sequenced material: blood. The receptors derive from a woman aged 45 to 65 with Graves' ophthalmopathy.

The chain has TRBV2 and TRBJ2-1; a possible D gene is TRBD2 (5 bases). Trimming shortened V by 6 bases and J by 0 bases, and 15 bases separated the two germline ends. The V gene's germline CDR1 is SNHLY and CDR2 FYNNEI. This CDR3 region has 16 residues. CDR3 sequence reads: CASRARTVSSYNEQFF. Here the CDR3 DNA reads TGTGCCAGCAGGGCCAGGACTGTCTCCTCCTACAATGAGCAGTTCTTC.

The chain employs TRBV10-3 and TRBJ2-2; TRBD1 matches 8 bases. V shed 3 bases, J shed 1 base, and the junction held 1 base outside the gene matches. The germline CDR1 and CDR2 sequences are ENHRY and SYGVKD. The CDR3 is 15 amino acids. The CDR3 region has the DNA TGTGCCATCAGTGACGGGACAGGGAACACCGGGGAGCTGTTTTTT. Translating it yields CAISDGTGNTGELFF.

J is TRBJ2-3 and V is TRBV10-2; perhaps D is TRBD1 or TRBD2 (5 bases each). The CDR3 runs to 12 residues. With 2 bases removed from V and 11 bases from J, the gap between germline ends came to 11 bases. Germline V gene lookup returns CDR1 WSHSY and CDR2 SAAADI. CDR3 sequence (DNA): TGCGCCAGCAGTGAGACCGGGACCTTGCAGTATTTT. Its translation: CASSETGTLQYF.

This clonotype was seen at least ten times. The CDR3 region is CASSAVDRGRVGYTF. Here the CDR3 DNA reads TGTGCCAGCAGCGCAGTCGACAGGGGGCGGGTTGGCTACACCTTC. V is TRBV5-6 and J is TRBJ1-2; 10 bases line up with TRBD1. The CDR3 runs to 15 residues. Germline lookup yields CDR1 SGHDT and CDR2 YYEEEE. Trimming cost V 4 bases and J 7 bases; bases outside gene matches: 10.

This clonotype appeared many times. This CDR3 reads CAWSSWRGLNTEAFF. CDR3 DNA: TGTGCCTGGAGCAGCTGGCGGGGGTTGAACACTGAAGCTTTCTTT. The chain employs TRBV30 and TRBJ1-1; possible D gene TRBD1, 5 bases. The ends were cut back, 3 bases at V and 0 bases at J, with 14 bases in the middle. Germline lookup yields CDR1 GTSNPN and CDR2 SVGIG (reference sequence). The CDR3 contains 15 residues. Filled out from reference TRBV30 and TRBJ1-1, the complete variable domain reads SQTIHQWPATLVQPVGSPLSLECTVEGTSNPNLYWYRQAAGRGLQLLFYSVGIGQISSEVPQNLSASRPQDRQFILSSKKLLLSDSGFYLCAWSSWRGLNTEAFFGQGTRLTVV.

This clonotype has only a few counts. The rearrangement uses TRBV6-1 and TRBJ2-2, with TRBD2 matching 12 bases. V lost 7 bases to trimming and J lost 0 bases; unmatched junction nucleotides: 9. The germline V gene has CDR1 MNHNS and CDR2 SASEGT. The CDR3 length is 18 residues. DNA of the CDR3: TGTGCCAGCACCCAAACCCTAGCGGGAGGGGCGAACACCGGGGAGCTGTTTTTT. Protein sequence: CASTQTLAGGANTGELFF.

This clonotype was counted only a few times. The chain links TRBV12-3 or TRBV12-4 to TRBJ2-1, with 9 bases lining up with TRBD1. CDR3 length equals 14 residues. With V trimmed by 6 bases and J by 5 bases, 5 bases remained unmatched. CDR3 sequence (DNA): TGTGCCAGCAGCCGGGACAGGGTAAACAATGAGCAGTTCTTC. Its translation is CASSRDRVNNEQFF.

This clonotype was picked up many times. The CDR3 bases are TGTGCCAGCAGCGGTTACAGGACTAGCGAACCCTACGAGCAGTACTTC. Protein sequence: CASSGYRTSEPYEQYF. The chain couples TRBV9 to TRBJ2-7, with 9 bases matching TRBD2. CDR1 is SGDLS and CDR2 is YYNGEE in the germline V gene. V lost 3 bases to trimming and J lost 2 bases; unmatched junction nucleotides: 9. The CDR3 covers 16 residues. Supplemented by reference TRBV9 and TRBJ2-7, the full variable domain reads DSGVTQTPKHLITATGQRVTLRCSPRSGDLSVYWYQQSLDQGLQFLIQYYNGEERAKGNILERFSAQQFPDLHSELNLSSLELGDSALYFCASSGYRTSEPYEQYFGPGTRLTVT.

This clonotype was seen ten or more times. This chain uses TRBV5-1 with TRBJ1-1; D uncertain. The CDR3 length is 15 residues. Trimming pared 4 bases from V and 1 base from J, leaving 14 bases between. The germline gives CDR1 SGHRS, CDR2 YFSETQ. The CDR3 sequence: CASSHNAFTNTEAFF. The CDR3, as DNA: TGCGCCAGCAGCCACAATGCATTCACGAACACTGAAGCTTTCTTT.

This clonotype was picked up a small number of times. The genes are TRBV4-3 and TRBJ2-2; TRBD2 matches at 12 bases. The ends lost 5 bases at V and 4 bases at J; junction bases unmatched: 5. Germline CDR1 reads LGHNA; CDR2 reads YSLEER. The CDR3 covers 16 residues. CDR3 DNA sequence: TGCGCCAGCAGCTCCGTACTAGCGGGAGGCACCGGGGAGCTGTTTTTT. It encodes CASSSVLAGGTGELFF.